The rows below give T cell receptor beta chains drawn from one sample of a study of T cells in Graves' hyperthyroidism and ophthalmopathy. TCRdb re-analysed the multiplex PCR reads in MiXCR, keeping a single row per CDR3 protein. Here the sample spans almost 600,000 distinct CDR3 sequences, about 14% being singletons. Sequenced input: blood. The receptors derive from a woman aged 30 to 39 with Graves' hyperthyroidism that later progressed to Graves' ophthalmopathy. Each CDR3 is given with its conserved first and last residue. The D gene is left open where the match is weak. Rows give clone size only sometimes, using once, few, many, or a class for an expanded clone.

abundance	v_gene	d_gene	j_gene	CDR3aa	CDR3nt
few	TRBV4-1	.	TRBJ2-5	CASSQETRGSRWYF	TGCGCCAGCAGCCAAGAAACGAGGGGGTCGAGGTGGTACTTC
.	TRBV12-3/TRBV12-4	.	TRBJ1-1	CASSLQQGLVPEAFF	TGTGCCAGCAGTCTACAACAGGGCCTGGTTCCTGAAGCTTTCTTT
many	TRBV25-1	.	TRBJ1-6	CASSDGRPNSPLHF	TGTGCCAGCAGTGACGGCCGTCCAAATTCACCCCTCCACTTT
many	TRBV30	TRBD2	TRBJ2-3	CAWLAGGGNTQYF	TGTGCCTGGCTAGCGGGAGGTGGGAATACGCAGTATTTT
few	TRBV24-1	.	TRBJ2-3	CATSDFISTDTQYF	TGTGCCACCAGTGATTTTATTAGCACAGATACGCAGTATTTT
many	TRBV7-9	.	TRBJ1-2	CASSTGTVTLNYGYTF	TGTGCCAGCAGCACAGGGACGGTCACTTTGAACTATGGCTACACCTTC
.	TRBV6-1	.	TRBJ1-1	CASSERRSRDVVTEAFF	TGTGCCAGCAGTGAAAGGAGGAGTAGGGATGTGGTTACTGAAGCTTTCTTT
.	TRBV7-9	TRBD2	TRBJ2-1	CASSWDSGGRFF	TGTGCCAGCAGCTGGGACTCGGGGGGTCGGTTCTTC
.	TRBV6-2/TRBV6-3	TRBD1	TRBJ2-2	CASSGQGPTGELFF	TGTGCCAGCAGTGGACAGGGTCCCACCGGGGAGCTGTTTTTT
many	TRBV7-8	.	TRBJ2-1	CASSLESPLSYNEQFF	TGTGCCAGCAGCTTAGAGTCCCCCCTGTCCTACAATGAGCAGTTCTTC
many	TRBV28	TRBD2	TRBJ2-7	CASSSPDRRGRAPEQYF	TGTGCCAGCAGTTCCCCCGACCGACGCGGGAGGGCCCCTGAGCAGTACTTC
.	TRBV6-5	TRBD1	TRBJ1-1	CASSYSAGTANTEAFF	TGTGCCAGCAGTTACTCTGCTGGGACAGCGAACACTGAAGCTTTCTTT
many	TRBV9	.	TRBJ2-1	CASSVAVHTYNEQFF	TGTGCCAGCAGCGTTGCGGTACACACCTACAATGAGCAGTTCTTC
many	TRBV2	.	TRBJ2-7	CASSGGTPYEQYF	TGTGCCAGCAGTGGAGGGACACCCTACGAGCAGTACTTC
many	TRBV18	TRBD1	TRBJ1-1	CASSPSSTGGTEAFF	TGTGCCAGCTCACCTTCGTCGACAGGGGGAACTGAAGCTTTCTTT
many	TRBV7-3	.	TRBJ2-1	CASSPQGRDEQFF	TGTGCCAGCAGCCCCCAAGGCCGGGATGAGCAGTTCTTC
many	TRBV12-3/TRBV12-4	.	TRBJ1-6	CASSTWDVRNSPLHF	TGTGCCAGCAGTACCTGGGACGTTAGGAATTCACCCCTCCACTTT
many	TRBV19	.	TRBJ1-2	CASSTSTSNYGYTF	TGTGCCAGTAGTACCAGCACGTCAAACTATGGCTACACCTTC
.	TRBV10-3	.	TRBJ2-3	CAISESRGTDTQYF	TGTGCCATCAGTGAGTCGAGGGGCACAGATACGCAGTATTTT
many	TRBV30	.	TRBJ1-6	CAWRGPGSDSPLHF	TGTGCCTGGAGAGGCCCAGGCTCGGATTCACCCCTCCACTTT
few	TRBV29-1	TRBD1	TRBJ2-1	CSVSGQGYYNEQFF	TGCAGCGTTTCGGGACAGGGATACTACAATGAGCAGTTCTTC
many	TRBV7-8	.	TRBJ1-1	CASSPRTVYEAFF	TGTGCCAGCAGCCCCAGGACAGTATATGAAGCTTTCTTT
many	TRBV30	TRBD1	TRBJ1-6	CACRRGTGLINSPLHF	TGTGCCTGTCGGAGGGGGACAGGGCTGATAAATTCACCCCTCCACTTT
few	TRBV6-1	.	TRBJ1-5	CASSEGGGGQPQHF	TGTGCCAGCAGTGAAGGGGGGGGTGGCCAGCCCCAGCATTTT
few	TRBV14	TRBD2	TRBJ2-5	CASRAGAQETQYF	TGTGCCAGCCGGGCGGGAGCACAAGAGACCCAGTACTTC
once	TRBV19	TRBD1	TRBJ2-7	CASSTQGLSEQYF	TGTGCCAGTAGTACACAGGGGTTGTCCGAGCAGTACTTC
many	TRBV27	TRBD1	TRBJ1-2	CASSPGGFGYTF	TGTGCCAGCAGTCCAGGGGGTTTCGGCTACACCTTC